This T cell receptor beta chain stems from a study of shared clonotypes between healthy human individuals. The V and J ends lost 5 bases and 3 bases respectively, with 8 bases between them. Germline V lookup: CDR1 SNHLY, CDR2 FYNNEI. The CDR3 totals 13 residues. The repertoire was sequenced with immunoSEQ multiplex PCR; TCRdb's copy has only in-frame clones and lacks some. The data contain more than 2,000,000 clones, 85% to 95% of them singletons. The sample taken for sequencing was naive CD4+ T cells sorted from blood. The subset denotes: CD45RA+ positively selected. The chain recombines TRBV2 with TRBJ1-5, with TRBD1 as a possible D gene (6 bases). This TCR was recovered from a man aged 18-30 years in good health. The CDR3 DNA follows: TGTGCCAGCAGTTACAGGGTCAATCAGCCCCAGCATTTT. Translating gives CASSYRVNQPQHF.